This TCR beta chain comes out of a study of low-dose radiotherapy and immunotherapy resistance in tumors. Study at large: Members of Cohort 1 were treated with 0.5 Gy per fraction every 2 weeks. The prescribed total PTV dose was 6.5 Gy. In Cohort 2, 1 Gy per fraction was delivered every two weeks, for a total of 13 Gy over 26 weeks. On an every-two-weeks schedule, patients received intravenous nivolumab 240 mg, along with ipilimumab 1 mg/kg every six weeks. At a dose of 200 mg/m2, intravenous cyclophosphamide was given every two weeks, one day before radiation and immunotherapy.

With TRAV- and TRBV-specific primers, first-strand cDNA was made, covering the alpha and beta chains. Using a constant-region primer together with a V-primer adapter, TCRs were subjected to roughly 20 PCR cycles of amplification. Using its own MiXCR run on the reads, TCRdb lists one record per CDR3 protein. The data show 7,100 or so distinct CDR3 sequences, with approximately 57% seen just once and roughly an eighth held by the top ten. This TCR came from a human donor with advanced metastatic prostate, ovarian, gallbladder or colorectal cancer (not recorded which). This table probably holds off-target reads from a library built for another chain.

The CDR3 here is CAITASGSSYNEQFF. DNA of the CDR3: TGTGCCATCACGGCTAGCGGGAGCTCCTACAATGAGCAGTTCTTC. This chain connects TRBV10-3 to TRBJ2-1, with 10 bases lining up with TRBD2. CDR1 and CDR2 from the germline V gene are ENHRY and SYGVKD. The CDR3 totals 15 residues. J gave up 0 bases and V 7 bases, and 3 bases lay outside the gene matches.